These 19 T cell receptor beta chains were sequenced from one sample in a study of shared clonotypes between healthy human individuals. Only in-frame clones appear in the TCRdb table, and some are missing; sequencing was by immunoSEQ multiplex PCR. The sample yields approximately 1.4 million clones, 95% to 99% seen once. The sample taken for sequencing was naive CD4+ T cells sorted from blood. Subset here: CD45RA+ positively selected. Receptor source: a young man in good health.

The rearrangement uses TRBV28 and TRBJ2-3; D unclear. From germline, CDR1 is MDHEN and CDR2 SYDVKM. Trimming cost V 2 bases and J 6 bases, with 6 bases left between them. CDR3 length: 12 amino acids. The CDR3 spells CASSLIPDTQYF. The CDR3 DNA reads TGTGCCAGCAGTTTAATTCCGGATACGCAGTATTTT.

The chain combines TRBV20-1 with TRBJ2-7; no firm D call. The CDR3 runs to 11 residues. Germline loops: CDR1 DFQATT, CDR2 SNEGSKA (reference sequence). V lost 3 bases, J lost 6 bases, and 9 bases lay in between. CDR3 residues: CSASQVSEQYF. The CDR3 coding sequence is TGCAGTGCTAGTCAAGTATCCGAGCAGTACTTC.

The CDR3, as DNA: TGTGCCAGCACCAAAGGGGGGTTCGGCACAGATACGCAGTATTTT. Protein product: CASTKGGFGTDTQYF. V usage is TRBV28 and J usage is TRBJ2-3, with D tentatively TRBD1 or TRBD2 (6 bases each). The CDR3 is made up of 15 amino acids. The germline V and J ends were trimmed by 7 bases and 1 base, with 15 bases remaining between them. Per germline, CDR1 MDHEN and CDR2 SYDVKM.

The rearrangement links TRBV27 to TRBJ1-5, with D tentatively TRBD1 (5 bases). The germline V and J ends were trimmed by 5 bases and 7 bases, with 15 bases remaining between them. Germline loops: CDR1 MNHEY, CDR2 SMNVEV (reference sequence). This CDR3 has 14 residues. This CDR3 reads CASSPQGEGQPQHF. The DNA of the CDR3 is TGTGCCAGCAGTCCTCAAGGGGAGGGACAGCCCCAGCATTTT.

This clone has just one count. This chain uses TRBV15 with TRBJ2-5; D is ambiguous. Trimming stripped 2 bases from V and 1 base from J, with 5 bases between. Germline V gene data show CDR1 as LNHNV and CDR2 as YYDKDF (reference sequence). The CDR3 has 13 amino acids. CDR3 region: CATSRNLQETQYF. DNA of the CDR3: TGTGCCACCAGCAGAAATCTCCAAGAGACCCAGTACTTC.

This clone was recorded a few times. V usage is TRBV2 and J usage is TRBJ1-5; D gene ambiguous. The germline CDR1 and CDR2 sequences are SNHLY and FYNNEI. The ends were cut back, 5 bases at V and 4 bases at J, with 3 bases in the middle. The CDR3 has 11 amino acids. The CDR3: CASSLNQPQHF. Here the CDR3 DNA reads TGTGCCAGCAGTCTGAATCAGCCCCAGCATTTT.

The chain uses TRBV9 and TRBJ2-7, with D perhaps matching TRBD2 (6 bases). Trimming took off 0 bases at V and 2 bases at J, with 9 bases between the two ends. Germline CDR1 reads SGDLS; CDR2 reads YYNGEE. This CDR3 has 14 residues. CDR3 sequence reads: CASSVASVAYEQYF. CDR3 in DNA: TGTGCCAGCAGCGTAGCTAGCGTAGCCTACGAGCAGTACTTC.

This clone occurred once. The chain links TRBV28 to TRBJ2-3, with D hard to call. Germline CDR1 MDHEN, CDR2 SYDVKM. The V and J ends lost 3 bases and 4 bases respectively, with 5 bases between them. CDR3 length: 12 residues. As DNA, the CDR3 is TGTGCCAGCAGTTTTAGTGCAGATACGCAGTATTTT. Protein: CASSFSADTQYF.

Comments on this clone: This same CDR3 is encoded by further DNA sequences in the sample. The chain couples TRBV15 to TRBJ1-1; no definite D call. The CDR3 length is 14 residues. The germline CDR1 and CDR2 sequences are LNHNV and YYDKDF (reference sequence). The V and J ends lost 0 bases and 1 base respectively, with 6 bases between them. CDR3 loop: CATSRDPGNTEAFF. CDR3 in DNA: TGTGCCACCAGCAGAGATCCCGGGAACACTGAAGCTTTCTTT.

In nucleotides, the CDR3 is TGTGCCAGCAGCTTGGTACTTGGGAGGGGTACAGATACGCAGTATTTT. Amino acid sequence: CASSLVLGRGTDTQYF. This sequence joins TRBV5-6 and TRBJ2-3; 7 bases are a match to TRBD2. Germline lookup yields CDR1 SGHDT and CDR2 YYEEEE. This CDR3 region has 16 residues. After removal of 0 bases from V and 3 bases from J, the junction contained 7 bases not matched to a gene.

V and J are TRBV2 and TRBJ2-5; D is uncertain. The CDR3 totals 12 residues. Germline values: CDR1 SNHLY, CDR2 FYNNEI. Trimming took off 7 bases at V and 5 bases at J, with 11 bases between the two ends. The CDR3 here is CASTSRGETQYF. The CDR3 bases are TGTGCCAGCACCTCTAGAGGCGAGACCCAGTACTTC.

In the case of this clone: Distinct nucleotide sequences in the sample also encode this CDR3. The chain couples TRBV11-2 to TRBJ2-7, with unresolved D. The CDR3 totals 12 residues. The germline V and J ends were trimmed by 5 bases and 1 base, with 6 bases remaining between them. Germline lookup yields CDR1 SGHAT and CDR2 FQNNGV. CDR3 residues: CASSLTSYEQYF. The CDR3 coding sequence is TGTGCCAGCAGCCTGACGTCCTACGAGCAGTACTTC.

The CDR3 loop reads CSVEGGVTEAFF. The CDR3 nucleotides read TGCAGCGTTGAAGGGGGCGTCACTGAAGCTTTCTTT. This chain joins TRBV29-1 and TRBJ1-1, with a weak D call TRBD1 (5 bases). In germline, CDR1 is SQVTM, CDR2 ANQGSEA. V was trimmed by 1 base and J by 4 bases, leaving 7 bases between them. The CDR3 length is 12 residues.

This chain joins TRBV9 and TRBJ2-1; 9 nucleotides match TRBD2. Germline CDR1 SGDLS, CDR2 YYNGEE. J gave up 4 bases and V 4 bases, and 9 bases lay outside the gene matches. The CDR3 length is 16 residues. The CDR3: CASSSQGLASYNEQFF. The CDR3 DNA is TGTGCCAGCAGCAGCCAGGGACTAGCTTCTTACAATGAGCAGTTCTTC.

The genes are TRBV7-3 and TRBJ2-5; 8 bases are a match to TRBD2. CDR3 length: 18 amino acids. Germline V gives CDR1 SGHTA, CDR2 FQGTGA. The V segment lost 2 bases and the J segment 5 bases; nucleotides outside the gene matches: 16. The CDR3 is CASSLGARVREGRETQYF. CDR3 nucleotides: TGTGCCAGCAGCTTAGGAGCCCGGGTTCGGGAGGGACGGGAGACCCAGTACTTC.

This chain uses TRBV18 with TRBJ2-7; TRBD1 is a possible D gene (6 bases). The CDR3 runs to 14 residues. V lost 0 bases, J lost 2 bases, and 8 bases lay in between. The germline CDR1 and CDR2 sequences are KGHSH and LQKENI. The CDR3 region is CASSPPNRAYEQYF. The DNA of the CDR3 is TGTGCCAGCTCACCACCTAACAGGGCCTACGAGCAGTACTTC.

This clone was observed a single time. The chain couples TRBV6-1 to TRBJ1-5; D is unresolved. Germline CDR1 reads MNHNS; CDR2 reads SASEGT. The CDR3 consists of 15 residues. The V and J ends lost 4 bases and 4 bases respectively, with 14 bases between them. CDR3 residues: CASSVEPSFNQPQHF. CDR3 in DNA: TGTGCCAGCAGTGTTGAACCCAGTTTTAATCAGCCCCAGCATTTT.

The rearrangement uses TRBV11-2 and TRBJ2-7; 7 nucleotides agree with TRBD1. The junction had 7 bases not matched to a gene; V was cut back by 3 bases and J by 5 bases. CDR3 length: 14 amino acids. Germline CDR1 and CDR2: SGHAT and FQNNGV. The CDR3 sequence: CASSFDRVTNEQYF. CDR3 nucleotides: TGTGCCAGCAGCTTCGACAGGGTTACAAACGAGCAGTACTTC.

V and J are TRBV28 and TRBJ2-1; TRBD2 aligns across 10 bases. The CDR3 is 12 amino acids. Germline loops: CDR1 MDHEN, CDR2 SYDVKM. Germline trimming cut 8 bases from V and 10 bases from J; bases unmatched to any gene: 5. The CDR3, as DNA: TGTGCCAGCGAAAAGGGACTAGCGGAGCAGTTCTTC. This codes for CASEKGLAEQFF.